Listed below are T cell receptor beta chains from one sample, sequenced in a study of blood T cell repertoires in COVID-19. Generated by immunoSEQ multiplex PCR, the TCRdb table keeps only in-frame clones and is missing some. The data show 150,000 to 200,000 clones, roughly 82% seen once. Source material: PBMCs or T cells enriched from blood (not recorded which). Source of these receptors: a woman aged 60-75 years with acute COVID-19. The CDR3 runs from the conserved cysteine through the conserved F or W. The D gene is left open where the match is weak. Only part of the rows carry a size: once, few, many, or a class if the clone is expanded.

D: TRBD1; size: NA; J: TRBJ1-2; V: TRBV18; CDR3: CASSPDRGGYTF; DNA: TGTGCCAGCTCACCGGACAGGGGCGGCTACACCTTC
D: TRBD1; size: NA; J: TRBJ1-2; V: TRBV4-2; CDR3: CASSQKGQGDYGYTF; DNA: TGTGCCAGCAGCCAGAAGGGACAGGGAGACTATGGCTACACCTTC
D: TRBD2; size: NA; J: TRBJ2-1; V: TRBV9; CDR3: CASSPGGTPYNEQFF; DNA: TGTGCCAGCAGCCCGGGGGGGACACCTTACAATGAGCAGTTCTTC
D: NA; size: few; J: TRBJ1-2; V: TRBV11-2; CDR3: CASSSVFAGDGYTF; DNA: TGTGCCAGCAGCTCTGTCTTTGCGGGGGATGGCTACACCTTC
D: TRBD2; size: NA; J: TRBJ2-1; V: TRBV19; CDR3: CASSIDLLREGFLSPYNEQFF; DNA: TGTGCCAGTAGTATAGATCTATTGCGGGAGGGCTTTTTAAGCCCCTACAATGAGCAGTTCTTC
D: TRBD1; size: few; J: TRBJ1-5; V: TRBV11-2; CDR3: CASSPGQGGQPQHF; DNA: TGTGCCAGCAGCCCCGGACAGGGAGGTCAGCCCCAGCATTTT
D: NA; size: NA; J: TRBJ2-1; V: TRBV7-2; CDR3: CASSQSGGLYNEQFF; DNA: TGTGCCAGCAGCCAGTCGGGGGGCCTTTACAATGAGCAGTTCTTC
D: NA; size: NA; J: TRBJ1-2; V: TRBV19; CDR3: CASSRSRGAGYGYTF; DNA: TGTGCCAGTAGTAGATCCAGGGGCGCCGGATATGGCTACACCTTC
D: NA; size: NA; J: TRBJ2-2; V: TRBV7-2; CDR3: CASSLVIAGTGELFF; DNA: TGTGCCAGCAGCTTAGTAATAGCTGGAACCGGGGAGCTGTTTTTT
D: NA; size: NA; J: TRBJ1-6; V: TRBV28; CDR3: CASSFVQTPLHF; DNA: TGTGCCAGCAGTTTTGTACAGACACCCCTCCACTTT
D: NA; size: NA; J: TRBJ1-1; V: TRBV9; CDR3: CASSVGEGEAFF; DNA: TGTGCCAGCAGCGTAGGGGAGGGGGAAGCTTTCTTT
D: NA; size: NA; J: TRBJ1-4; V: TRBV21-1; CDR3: CASSKNGTGVATNEKLFF; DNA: TGTGCCAGCAGCAAAAACGGGACAGGAGTTGCAACTAATGAAAAACTGTTTTTT
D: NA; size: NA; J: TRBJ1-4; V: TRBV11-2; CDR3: CASSSVRSVGRRDEKLFF; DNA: TGTGCCAGCAGCTCAGTCCGCTCGGTCGGGAGACGGGATGAAAAACTGTTTTTT
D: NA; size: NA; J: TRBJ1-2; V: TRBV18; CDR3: CASSPINRDYGYTF; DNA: TGTGCCAGCTCACCAATCAACAGGGACTATGGCTACACCTTC
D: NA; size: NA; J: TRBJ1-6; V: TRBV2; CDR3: CASSPRRVSSYNSPLHF; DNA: TGTGCCAGCAGCCCTCGGAGGGTGAGCTCCTATAATTCACCCCTCCACTTT
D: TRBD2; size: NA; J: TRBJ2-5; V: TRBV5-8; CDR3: CASSRAGGETQYF; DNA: TGTGCCAGCAGCCGAGCGGGGGGCGAGACCCAGTACTTC
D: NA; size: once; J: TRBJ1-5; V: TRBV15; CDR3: CATSPRLQTRSNQPQHF; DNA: TGTGCCACCAGCCCTCGCCTACAGACCCGTAGCAATCAGCCCCAGCATTTT
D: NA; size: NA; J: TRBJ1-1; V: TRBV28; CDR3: CASTLSGGPAEAFF; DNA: TGTGCCAGCACCCTTTCGGGTGGCCCAGCTGAAGCTTTCTTT
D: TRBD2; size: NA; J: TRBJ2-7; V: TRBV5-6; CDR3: CASSLAYGRVYEQYF; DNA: TGTGCCAGCAGCTTGGCCTACGGGAGGGTCTACGAGCAGTACTTC
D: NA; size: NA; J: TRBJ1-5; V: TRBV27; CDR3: CASRRSLGSNQPQHF; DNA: TGTGCCAGCAGAAGGAGTCTAGGCAGCAATCAGCCCCAGCATTTT
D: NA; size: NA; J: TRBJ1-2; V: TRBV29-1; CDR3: CSVEDRRGGGRGYTF; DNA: TGCAGCGTTGAAGATCGGCGGGGAGGAGGACGTGGCTACACCTTC
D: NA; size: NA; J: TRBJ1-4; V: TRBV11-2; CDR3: CASSLFGGTNEKLFF; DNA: TGTGCCAGCAGCTTATTCGGCGGGACTAATGAAAAACTGTTTTTT